These 2 T cell receptor beta chains share one sample of origin, sequenced in a study of tumor-infiltrating lymphocytes in primary liver carcinoma. Scientists recovered RNA and DNA together from around 20-30 mg of unsorted bulk tissue. Starting from 450 to 500 ng of total RNA, TCR beta cDNA was produced with a primer in the constant region. Slightly modified ARM-PCR, run as three nested multiplex PCR rounds, produced the TCR beta libraries. Amplification in the first two PCR rounds was performed using TRBV1-TRBV30 forward primers and a C-beta reverse primer for 9 to 11 cycles each. TCRdb recomputed calls from the multiplex PCR reads with MiXCR, one row per CDR3 protein. This table has some 94,000 distinct CDR3 sequences, about 70% appearing once. Material for sequencing was liver tumor tissue from sampling region 5. The subset is: tumor region T5, tumor centre. The receptors here all came from a woman aged 60 to 75 with primary liver carcinoma and hepatitis B virus infection.

This clonotype occurred once. One junction end disagrees with the germline gene, perhaps due to a read error. CDR3 sequence: CASSIDLATSEQFF. Here the CDR3 DNA reads TGTGCCAGCAGCATAGATCTAGCGACCAGTGAGCAGTTCTTC. The J gene is TRBJ2-1, the V gene TRBV11-2; tentatively, D is TRBD2 (6 bases). CDR3 length: 14 residues. Germline V gene sequence: CDR1 SGHAT, CDR2 FQNNGV. Complete variable domain (other parts from reference TRBV11-2 and TRBJ2-1): EAGVAQSPRYKIIEKRQSVAFWCNPISGHATLYWYQQILGQGPKLLIQFQNNGVVDDSQLPKDRFSAERLKGVDSTLKIQPAKLEDSAVYLCASSIDLATSEQFFGPGTRLTVL.

Note on this clonotype: The final CDR3 position lacks the conserved phenylalanine or tryptophan, pointing to a likely read error. J is TRBJ1-2 and V is TRBV30; D remains ambiguous. Trimming pared 3 bases from V and 7 bases from J, leaving 12 bases between. Germline V gives CDR1 GTSNPN, CDR2 SVGIG (reference sequence). This CDR3 is 12 amino acids long. The CDR3, as DNA: TGTGCCTGGAGCGTACAATGGGGTGGCTACACCTCC. As protein: CAWSVQWGGYTS.